The text below deals with one TCR beta chain. It has no known antigen specificity. Base qualities are not recorded, but no much larger clone differs from it by a single base. Per the germline V gene, SGHVS is the CDR1 and FQNEAQ is the CDR2. The CDR3 sequence holds 18 residues, the cysteine and phenylalanine included. Just CDR3 DNA is preserved here, 54 bases in frame from base 1. The germline ends are 21 bases apart after V is trimmed by 2 bases and J by 2 bases. Donors were under 40 systemically healthy Caucasian individuals from Russia aged roughly 6 to 100 years. Each donor gave 8 to 10 milliliters of peripheral blood, drawn into EDTA-treated Vacutainer tubes. PBMCs were isolated by Ficoll-Paque density-gradient centrifugation, with at least 7 million obtained per sample. Trizol reagent was used to extract total RNA from PBMCs, with at least 6 micrograms per sample. Naive CD45RAhigh/CD27high T cell percentages were measured by flow cytometry on a PBMC aliquot from every donor.

The data derive from a study of blood T cells in healthy people across ages (dated by TCRdb to about 2015). For the wider study: Template switching captured roughly one uniquely barcoded TCR beta cDNA molecule per two T cells in model experiments. Using deep sequencing normalized with unique cDNA molecular identifiers, the study measured how TCR beta repertoire diversity changes with age. Donors were grouped into four age groups: young (average 16 years), middle-aged (39), aged (about 60) and long-lived (about 82). To avoid experimental bias, donors of different ages were randomly spread across the sequencing lanes. Using the same blood draw, the study looked at two additional independent replicas of 1 million unique cDNA reads for two donors, one aged 18 to 30 and the other aged 80 or older.

Broader findings and caveats from the paper: Observed TCR beta diversity per million T cells fell roughly linearly with age, and a significant reduction was already apparent by age around 44. There was a strong correlation between observed TCR beta diversity and the percentage of naive T cells measured by flow cytometry. Compared with the aged group, more naive CD4+ T cells, fewer expanded clones and increased TCR diversity were shown by the long-lived group, suggesting age selection. Because donor CMV infection status was unknown, age-related changes in expanded clonotypes were potentially confounded. Since profiling was done on bulk unsorted PBMCs, naive and antigen-experienced compartments could not be conclusively compared. Estimates of total diversity from one million sequenced T cells were regarded as lower bounds and underestimates.

Library generation was performed with 5' RACE. Sequenced on an Illumina HiSeq 2500. A second PCR of about 6 to 11 cycles was run with a J-beta primer mix and a sample-barcoded 5' primer. A template-switch 5' adaptor carrying 12 random nucleotides introduced a unique molecular identifier onto each TCR beta cDNA molecule. Each sample yielded at least 2.5 million CDR3-containing paired-end reads. First-strand cDNA was synthesized from all RNA with the Mint cDNA synthesis kit, primed by a TRBC-specific oligonucleotide. Following uracil-DNA glycosylase treatment, a first 18-cycle PCR with universal primers M1SS and BC2_uni_R was performed on all cDNA. Turning to the authors' computational methods: Normalization of each sample was performed by random selection of 1 million high-quality reads, each carrying a distinct molecular identifier. Reads sharing molecular identifiers were discarded rather than binned into consensus sequences. MiTCR, set to a Q25 quality threshold and the strictest error-elimination algorithm, was used for CDR3 identification, clonotype clustering and error correction. A nonparametric unseen species model using Euler transformation provided a lower-bound estimate of total TCR beta diversity. The public reads were quality trimmed at Q25 with fastp and then assembled into clones with MiXCR by TCRdb, keeping productive beta chains. Merged by CDR3 protein, the rows form single entries marked with the most common genes and DNA. The authors' filters were not applied to this entry. The sample profile shows roughly 930,000 distinct CDR3 sequences; roughly 48% of them were found once. The leading ten clones occupy 13% of the sample.

The chain couples TRBV7-8 to TRBJ1-2; the D gene lacks a confident call. The specimen sequenced was blood. This clonotype was obtained from a man aged 30 to 39 in good health. Read as DNA, the sequence is TGTGCCAGCAGCTTATATCTCGAGGGCCAGACAATGAACTATGGCTACACCTTC. It is translated as CASSLYLEGQTMNYGYTF.